This T cell receptor (beta chain) was recorded in a study of cytomegalovirus exposure and HLA in healthy donors. The PCR made use of 60 Vbeta and 13 Jbeta primers. Per the study methods: Later, 65 million to 85 million unique TCR beta chains were counted in an analysis, and some 9.9 million of them were shared. The assay was immunoSEQ multiplex PCR, and TCRdb's table has in-frame clones only and misses some. Clone size and the V and J calls come from that table; the DNA yielded D and trimming. The listing records 40,000 to 50,000 clones. The study's findings and limits: An analysis that was carried out later associated fewer than 20,000 TCR beta sequences with HLA alleles at 0.05 false discovery rate. High specificity and sensitivity for cytomegalovirus status were reported for the classifier.

To note about this clone: Its antigen remains unidentified.

Germline CDR1 reads SGHDT; CDR2 reads YYEEEE. This CDR3 comprises 16 residues. Trimming took 4 bases from V and 6 from J, leaving 21 bases between them. Sequencing was done on a sample of PBMCs. The chain couples TRBV5-6 to TRBJ2-3; a possible D gene is TRBD1 (8 bases). The clonotype was recovered from a woman aged 25 to 39 in good health and CMV-seronegative. Here the CDR3 DNA reads TGTGCCAGCAGCCCGGGAGGTCCGCAGGGGGCGGATACGCAGTATTTT. Translation gives CASSPGGPQGADTQYF.